A single sample gave rise to the 20 T cell receptor beta chains below, sequenced in a study of blood T cell repertoires in COVID-19. Data came from immunoSEQ multiplex PCR; TCRdb stores just in-frame clones and leaves some out. The sample contains about 25,000 clones, 85% to 90% of which appear only once. Sequenced sample: peripheral blood. All receptors derive from a man between 70 and 80 years old with active COVID-19.

This chain joins TRBV27 and TRBJ1-6; D possibly corresponds to TRBD1 (6 bases). V was cut by 1 base and J by 9 bases, with 16 bases left in between. The CDR3 is made up of 16 amino acids. Looked up from germline, CDR1 is MNHEY and CDR2 is SMNVEV (reference sequence). The CDR3 DNA reads TGTGCCAGCAGTTTATATCAGGGCGCCAGGGGTTCACCCCTCCACTTT. It is translated as CASSLYQGARGSPLHF.

The V and J genes are TRBV5-8 and TRBJ2-5; TRBD1 aligns across 8 bases. The trim removed 4 bases at V and 5 bases at J, leaving 7 bases unmatched. Per the germline V gene, CDR1 is SGHTS and CDR2 is YDEGEE. The CDR3 is 14 amino acids. CDR3 DNA: TGTGCCAGCAGCCGACGACAGGGGTTGGAGACCCAGTACTTC. Translation: CASSRRQGLETQYF.

This clone was picked up one time. V gene TRBV28 combines with J gene TRBJ2-3; D is possibly TRBD2 (5 bases). This CDR3 region has 13 residues. Germline V gene sequence: CDR1 MDHEN, CDR2 SYDVKM. The V end lost 6 bases, the J end lost 4 bases, and 11 bases lay between the germline ends. CDR3 sequence: CASRVNGADTQYF. CDR3 in DNA: TGTGCCAGCAGAGTAAACGGGGCAGATACGCAGTATTTT.

This chain joins TRBV4-1 and TRBJ2-5, with TRBD1 matching over 7 bases. V trimming: 1 base; J trimming: 0 bases; junction bases outside the gene matches: 2. CDR1 is MGHRA, CDR2 YSYEKL, per germline. The CDR3 runs 15 residues. CDR3 in amino acids: CASSQVGTDQETQYF. In nucleotides, the CDR3 is TGCGCCAGCAGCCAAGTAGGGACAGACCAAGAGACCCAGTACTTC.

This chain uses TRBV15 with TRBJ1-5; perhaps TRBD1 as D (6 bases). CDR1 is LNHNV and CDR2 is YYDKDF in the germline V gene (reference sequence). There are 15 residues in the CDR3. With 0 bases removed from V and 7 bases from J, the gap between germline ends came to 13 bases. The CDR3 DNA reads as TGTGCCACCAGCAGAGATCGACAGGAAGGCCAGCCCCAGCATTTT. This sequence encodes CATSRDRQEGQPQHF.

The chain is built from TRBV30 and TRBJ1-1; D possibly corresponds to TRBD1 (6 bases). This CDR3 comprises 13 residues. Germline CDR1 GTSNPN, CDR2 SVGIG (reference sequence). With 4 bases removed from V and 6 bases from J, the gap between germline ends came to 15 bases. CDR3: CAWTMAGVPEAFF. Here the CDR3 DNA reads TGTGCCTGGACCATGGCAGGGGTTCCTGAAGCTTTCTTT.

Only one count was recorded for this clone. The V and J genes are TRBV12-3 or TRBV12-4 and TRBJ1-2, with D unresolved. This CDR3 region has 13 residues. The ends were cut back, 5 bases at V and 4 bases at J, with 11 bases in the middle. DNA of the CDR3: TGTGCCAGCAGTACCAACGCGGGCTATGGCTACACCTTC. It specifies CASSTNAGYGYTF.

J is TRBJ1-2 and V is TRBV7-3, with 8 bases lining up with TRBD1. V lost 2 bases and J lost 8; bases outside the gene matches: 4. CDR1 is SGHTA and CDR2 is FQGTGA in the germline V gene. The CDR3 runs 13 residues. This chain's CDR3 is CASSLGQGAGYTF. The DNA for the CDR3 is TGTGCCAGCAGCTTAGGGCAGGGGGCGGGCTACACCTTC.

The V call is TRBV19, the J call TRBJ2-5; 9 positions match TRBD1. Germline V gene sequence: CDR1 LNHDA, CDR2 SQIVND (reference sequence). The ends lost 10 bases at V and 5 bases at J; junction bases unmatched: 8. The CDR3 has 13 residues. CDR3 sequence: CATGTGLRETQYF. Here the CDR3 DNA reads TGTGCCACCGGGACAGGGCTTCGGGAGACCCAGTACTTC.

The gene calls are TRBV7-2 and TRBJ1-5, with 9 bases identical to TRBD1. The CDR3 consists of 17 residues. V was clipped by 0 bases and J by 1 base; unmatched bases: 4. Germline V lookup: CDR1 SGHTA, CDR2 FQGNSA. The CDR3 loop reads CASSLAVGTGSNQPQHF. Written as DNA, the CDR3 is TGTGCCAGCAGCTTAGCGGTCGGGACAGGGAGCAATCAGCCCCAGCATTTT.

This clone was detected only once. The V call is TRBV12-3 or TRBV12-4, the J call TRBJ2-3; a possible D gene is TRBD1 (6 bases). Trimming took 5 bases from V and 5 from J, leaving 11 bases between them. The CDR3 sequence is 13 residues long. The CDR3 here is CASSTTGIDTQYF. The CDR3 DNA follows: TGTGCCAGCAGTACTACAGGGATAGATACGCAGTATTTT.

The chain employs TRBV6-5 and TRBJ2-3; D might be TRBD1 (5 bases). CDR3 length: 14 residues. The V gene lost 2 bases and the J gene lost 0 bases, with 6 bases spanning the gap. Germline CDR1 and CDR2: MNHEY and SVGAGI. Written as DNA, the CDR3 is TGTGCCAGCAGTTACGACAGTAGCACAGATACGCAGTATTTT. Its translation is CASSYDSSTDTQYF.

The CDR3 DNA follows: TGTGCCAGTAGTATATTTCCACAGGGTGGAAACACCATATATTTT. Translated: CASSIFPQGGNTIYF. The chain combines TRBV19 with TRBJ1-3; D perhaps matches TRBD1 (6 bases). Trimming shortened V by 2 bases and J by 3 bases, and 11 bases separated the two germline ends. Germline V gene data show CDR1 as LNHDA and CDR2 as SQIVND (reference sequence). The CDR3 spans 15 residues.

This chain uses TRBV27 with TRBJ1-6; D gene uncertain. Per germline, CDR1 MNHEY and CDR2 SMNVEV (reference sequence). The ends were cut back, 0 bases at V and 9 bases at J, with 15 bases in the middle. The CDR3 extends over 16 amino acids. CDR3 DNA: TGTGCCAGCAGTTTATCTACCACGGGTCGCGGTTCACCCCTCCACTTT. Its translation is CASSLSTTGRGSPLHF.

V and J are TRBV5-6 and TRBJ1-1, with TRBD1 identical over 7 bases. V was pared by 3 bases and J by 1 base, with 12 bases of the junction left unmatched. This CDR3 has 17 amino acids. Germline CDR1 SGHDT, CDR2 YYEEEE. The CDR3 is CASSSPVGDRENTEAFF. The CDR3 DNA reads as TGTGCCAGCAGCTCCCCCGTCGGGGACAGAGAGAACACTGAAGCTTTCTTT.

The CDR3 protein is CASSNRGSNEQFF. The CDR3 region has the DNA TGTGCCAGCAGTAACAGGGGGAGCAATGAGCAGTTCTTC. This chain uses TRBV3-1 (or the pseudogene TRBV3-2) with TRBJ2-1; 8 nucleotides line up with TRBD1. V trimming: 6 bases; J trimming: 6 bases; junction bases outside the gene matches: 4. The CDR3 is 13 amino acids. Germline V gives CDR1 LGHDT, CDR2 YNNKEL (reference sequence).

J is TRBJ2-2 and V is TRBV9; 12 bases align to TRBD2. V was clipped by 0 bases and J by 7 bases; unmatched bases: 4. This CDR3 spans 16 amino acids. CDR1 is SGDLS, CDR2 YYNGEE, per germline. The CDR3 nucleotides are TGTGCCAGCAGCGTAGGGACTAGCGGGGTTAGCGGGGAGCTGTTTTTT. It encodes CASSVGTSGVSGELFF.

The V gene is TRBV7-2, the J gene TRBJ2-7; maybe TRBD1 (5 bases). Trimming left V 4 bases short and J 0 bases short, with 13 bases between. CDR3 length: 15 residues. Germline CDR1 is SGHTA and CDR2 is FQGNSA. The chain's CDR3 is CASSSVGASSYEQYF. Written as DNA, the CDR3 is TGTGCCAGCAGCTCTGTTGGGGCAAGCTCCTACGAGCAGTACTTC. The variable domain in full, completed from reference TRBV7-2 and TRBJ2-7, reads GAGVSQSPSNKVTEKGKDVELRCDPISGHTALYWYRQSLGQGLEFLIYFQGNSAPDKSGLPSDRFSAERTGGSVSTLTIQRTQQEDSAVYLCASSSVGASSYEQYFGPGTRLTVT.

The chain is built from TRBV7-9 and TRBJ1-2; tentative D call: TRBD1 (6 bases). CDR1 SEHNR and CDR2 FQNEAQ come from the germline V gene (reference sequence). CDR3 length equals 15 residues. V lost 7 bases and J 2 bases, leaving 17 bases between the germline ends. The CDR3 region has the DNA TGTGCCAGCACCCCAATGGCAGGGGAGAACTATGGCTACACCTTC. Residues: CASTPMAGENYGYTF.

This rearrangement joins TRBV4-1 to TRBJ2-7; 13 bases are a match to TRBD2. With V trimmed by 0 bases and J by 2 bases, 1 base remained unmatched. This CDR3 has 16 residues. Germline CDR1 MGHRA, CDR2 YSYEKL. The CDR3 sequence is CASSQDGTSGTYEQYF. For the CDR3, the DNA is TGCGCCAGCAGCCAAGATGGGACTAGCGGGACCTACGAGCAGTACTTC.